These T cell receptor beta chains were read from a single sample in a study of cytomegalovirus exposure and HLA in healthy donors. Produced via immunoSEQ multiplex PCR; TCRdb's table is partial and in-frame only. Of more than 150,000 clones in the sample, roughly 80% were seen once. Sequences were obtained from PBMCs. These TCRs come from a woman aged 45-60 years in good health and CMV-seropositive. CDR3s include the opening cysteine and the closing phenylalanine or tryptophan. A D gene is named only where the DNA matches it firmly. Size values are once, few and many counts, or a class for expanded clones, and some rows have none.

J: TRBJ1-2; length: 12; size: -; D: TRBD1; V: TRBV4-1; CDR3: CVSSPGTAGYTF; DNA: TGCGTCAGCAGCCCAGGGACAGCCGGCTACACCTTC
J: TRBJ2-5; length: 14; size: -; D: TRBD1; V: TRBV5-5; CDR3: CASSAGGLGETQYF; DNA: TGTGCCAGCAGCGCAGGGGGCCTGGGAGAGACCCAGTACTTC
J: TRBJ2-1; length: 13; size: -; D: -; V: TRBV7-5; CDR3: CARSLARSNEQFF; DNA: TGTGCCAGAAGCTTAGCCCGTAGTAATGAGCAGTTCTTC
J: TRBJ2-5; length: 14; size: -; D: TRBD2; V: TRBV2; CDR3: CASSRLAGDETQYF; DNA: TGTGCCAGCAGTCGACTAGCGGGTGACGAGACCCAGTACTTC
J: TRBJ2-1; length: 14; size: -; D: TRBD2; V: TRBV29-1; CDR3: CSVEGPGTSDEQFF; DNA: TGCAGCGTTGAAGGCCCCGGGACTAGCGATGAGCAGTTCTTC
J: TRBJ1-4; length: 14; size: -; D: -; V: TRBV6-5; CDR3: CASSDNRANEKLFF; DNA: TGTGCCAGCAGTGACAACAGGGCTAATGAAAAACTGTTTTTT
J: TRBJ2-7; length: 15; size: -; D: -; V: TRBV6-5; CDR3: CASSYSTAGTYEQYF; DNA: TGTGCCAGCAGTTACTCGACGGCAGGGACATACGAGCAGTACTTC
J: TRBJ1-3; length: 13; size: -; D: -; V: TRBV30; CDR3: CAWRANPGNTIYF; DNA: TGTGCCTGGAGAGCAAATCCTGGAAACACCATATATTTT
J: TRBJ2-7; length: 15; size: -; D: TRBD1; V: TRBV6-5; CDR3: CASSLLGQASYEQYF; DNA: TGTGCCAGCAGCCTCCTGGGACAGGCTTCCTACGAGCAGTACTTC
J: TRBJ2-7; length: 14; size: -; D: -; V: TRBV19; CDR3: CASSIGTGSYEQYF; DNA: TGTGCCAGTAGTATAGGCACAGGAAGCTACGAGCAGTACTTC
J: TRBJ2-5; length: 14; size: -; D: TRBD2; V: TRBV10-2; CDR3: CASRGGLAGKTQYF; DNA: TGCGCCAGCAGGGGGGGACTAGCGGGGAAGACCCAGTACTTC
J: TRBJ2-1; length: 18; size: once; D: TRBD2; V: TRBV28; CDR3: CASSLISSGGETANEQFF; DNA: TGTGCCAGCAGTTTAATTTCTAGCGGGGGGGAGACGGCCAATGAGCAGTTCTTC
J: TRBJ1-6; length: 17; size: -; D: -; V: TRBV27; CDR3: CASSGSIKQTGNSPLHF; DNA: TGTGCCAGCAGTGGGAGTATTAAGCAAACGGGTAATTCACCCCTCCACTTT
J: TRBJ2-3; length: 19; size: -; D: TRBD2; V: TRBV2; CDR3: CASSDIELAGTPSTDTQYF; DNA: TGTGCCAGCAGTGATATAGAACTAGCGGGGACCCCTAGCACAGATACGCAGTATTTT
J: TRBJ2-3; length: 16; size: once; D: TRBD1; V: TRBV10-3; CDR3: CASSYYRDRNTDTQYF; DNA: TGTGCCAGCAGTTACTACCGGGACAGAAACACAGATACGCAGTATTTT
J: TRBJ2-2; length: 17; size: -; D: TRBD1; V: TRBV7-3; CDR3: CASSLATGTGNTGELFF; DNA: TGTGCCAGCAGCTTAGCCACCGGGACAGGGAACACCGGGGAGCTGTTTTTT
J: TRBJ1-6; length: 11; size: -; D: -; V: TRBV20-1; CDR3: CSANQGSTLHF; DNA: TGCAGTGCTAACCAGGGGTCGACCCTCCACTTT
J: TRBJ1-5; length: 14; size: -; D: -; V: TRBV5-1; CDR3: CASSPGQSNQPQHF; DNA: TGCGCCAGCAGCCCTGGACAGAGCAATCAGCCCCAGCATTTT
J: TRBJ2-5; length: 12; size: once; D: -; V: TRBV5-1; CDR3: CASSSYQETQYF; DNA: TGCGCCAGCAGCTCGTACCAAGAGACCCAGTACTTC
J: TRBJ2-7; length: 18; size: -; D: TRBD2; V: TRBV2; CDR3: CASIGSRLAGGRREEQYF; DNA: TGTGCCAGCATCGGATCCCGACTAGCGGGGGGCCGTCGGGAAGAGCAGTACTTC
J: TRBJ2-3; length: 16; size: -; D: TRBD2; V: TRBV7-3; CDR3: CASSFLSGGATDTQYF; DNA: TGTGCCAGCAGCTTTCTTAGCGGGGGGGCAACAGATACGCAGTATTTT
J: TRBJ1-2; length: 14; size: -; D: -; V: TRBV9; CDR3: CASSVDGRIYGYTF; DNA: TGTGCCAGCAGCGTAGATGGCAGGATCTATGGCTACACCTTC
J: TRBJ2-1; length: 16; size: -; D: -; V: TRBV19; CDR3: CASSTSAGISYNEQFF; DNA: TGTGCCAGTAGTACCTCCGCGGGCATCTCCTACAATGAGCAGTTCTTC
J: TRBJ2-7; length: 15; size: -; D: -; V: TRBV28; CDR3: CASSQTRGMENEQYF; DNA: TGTGCCAGCAGTCAAACGCGGGGAATGGAAAACGAGCAGTACTTC
J: TRBJ1-6; length: 15; size: -; D: -; V: TRBV25-1; CDR3: CASSELGTGDSPLHF; DNA: TGTGCCAGCAGTGAATTGGGAACAGGCGATTCACCCCTCCACTTT
J: TRBJ2-5; length: 12; size: -; D: -; V: TRBV19; CDR3: CASSRTEETQYF; DNA: TGTGCCAGTAGTAGAACAGAAGAGACCCAGTACTTC
J: TRBJ2-3; length: 15; size: -; D: -; V: TRBV2; CDR3: CASRKGGLGTDTQYF; DNA: TGTGCCAGCAGGAAGGGGGGGTTGGGTACAGATACGCAGTATTTT
J: TRBJ1-2; length: 16; size: -; D: -; V: TRBV11-2; CDR3: CASSLEGRSNLYGYTF; DNA: TGTGCCAGCAGCTTAGAGGGGCGGTCTAACCTCTATGGCTACACCTTC
J: TRBJ1-1; length: 15; size: -; D: -; V: TRBV6-5; CDR3: CASSYSLVANTEAFF; DNA: TGTGCCAGCAGTTACTCACTCGTAGCGAACACTGAAGCTTTCTTT
J: TRBJ2-1; length: 14; size: -; D: -; V: TRBV5-1; CDR3: CASSRVGDGNEQFF; DNA: TGCGCCAGCAGCCGGGTAGGGGATGGCAATGAGCAGTTCTTC
J: TRBJ2-2; length: 14; size: -; D: -; V: TRBV19; CDR3: CASSMWGGTGELFF; DNA: TGTGCCAGTAGTATGTGGGGCGGTACCGGGGAGCTGTTTTTT
J: TRBJ2-5; length: 12; size: few; D: -; V: TRBV19; CDR3: CASSKQGETQYF; DNA: TGTGCCAGTAGTAAACAGGGAGAGACCCAGTACTTC
J: TRBJ1-3; length: 19; size: -; D: TRBD1; V: TRBV16; CDR3: CASRPGTAPRPLSGNTIYF; DNA: TGTGCCAGCAGACCTGGGACAGCACCCCGGCCGCTCTCTGGAAACACCATATATTTT
J: TRBJ2-3; length: 12; size: -; D: -; V: TRBV7-3; CDR3: CASSSSTDTQYF; DNA: TGTGCCAGCAGCTCGAGCACAGATACGCAGTATTTT
J: TRBJ1-6; length: 16; size: -; D: -; V: TRBV1; CDR3: CTSNPGTRYHNSPLHF; DNA: TGCACCAGCAACCCCGGGACACGCTATCATAATTCACCCCTCCACTTT
J: TRBJ2-1; length: 13; size: -; D: -; V: TRBV19; CDR3: CASSQSNYNEQFF; DNA: TGTGCCAGTAGTCAATCAAACTACAATGAGCAGTTCTTC
J: TRBJ2-3; length: 16; size: -; D: TRBD2; V: TRBV10-3; CDR3: CAISEGLAGARDTQYF; DNA: TGTGCCATCAGTGAGGGACTAGCGGGCGCTAGGGATACGCAGTATTTT
J: TRBJ2-1; length: 13; size: -; D: -; V: TRBV27; CDR3: CASARTSYNEQFF; DNA: TGTGCCAGCGCCCGGACTTCCTACAATGAGCAGTTCTTC
J: TRBJ2-2; length: 14; size: -; D: -; V: TRBV10-1; CDR3: CASSHSTNTGELFF; DNA: TGCGCCAGCTCCCACTCCACGAACACCGGGGAGCTGTTTTTT
J: TRBJ1-4; length: 17; size: -; D: -; V: TRBV19; CDR3: CASSPMGRTATNEKLFF; DNA: TGTGCCAGTAGTCCGATGGGCCGGACAGCAACTAATGAAAAACTGTTTTTT